This T cell receptor beta chain was documented in a study of T cell responses to AZD1222 COVID-19 vaccine. Study information: Second-dose timings of about 4 or about 12 weeks were pooled.

The protocol was immunoSEQ multiplex PCR, while the TCRdb copy is restricted to in-frame clones and leaves out a portion. The repertoire has about 99,000 clones, about 89% of them found once; the top ten carry 18%. As for this clone: Its specificity is unknown.

Study-wide points: Spike as a whole was targeted by vaccine-associated CD4 TCRs, dominant at 160-218 and 743-854. Increased Spike-specific TCR breadth and depth were observed after two AZD1222 doses. Mostly white British, mostly female donors; authors suggested clonal diversity may be underestimated.

Germline lookup yields CDR1 SGHAT and CDR2 FQNNGV. This CDR3 comprises 19 residues. The ends were cut back, 4 bases at V and 2 bases at J, with 25 bases in the middle. The origin of this receptor is an adult in good health. V and J are TRBV11-2 and TRBJ2-3; D is perhaps TRBD1 (6 bases). The sample was peripheral blood, taken on day 0 of AZD1222 vaccination. The CDR3 nucleotides are TGTGCCAGCAGCTCACTACCAGGGGCCGTGAGGGTTGACACAGATACGCAGTATTTT. Protein: CASSSLPGAVRVDTDTQYF.